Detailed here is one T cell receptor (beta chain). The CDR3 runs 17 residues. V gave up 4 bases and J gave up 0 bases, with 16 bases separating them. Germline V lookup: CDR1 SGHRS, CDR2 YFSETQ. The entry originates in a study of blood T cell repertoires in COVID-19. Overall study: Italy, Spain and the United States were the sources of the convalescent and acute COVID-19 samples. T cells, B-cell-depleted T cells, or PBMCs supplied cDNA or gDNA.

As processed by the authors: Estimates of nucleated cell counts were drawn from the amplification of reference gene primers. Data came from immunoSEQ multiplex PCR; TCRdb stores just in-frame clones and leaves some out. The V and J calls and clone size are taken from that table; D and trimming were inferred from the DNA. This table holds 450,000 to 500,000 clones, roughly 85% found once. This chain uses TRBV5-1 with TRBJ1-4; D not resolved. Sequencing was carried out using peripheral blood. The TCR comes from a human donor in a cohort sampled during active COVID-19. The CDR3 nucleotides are TGCGCCAGCAGCCCCAACTGGATGAGGGCAACTAATGAAAAACTGTTTTTT. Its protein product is CASSPNWMRATNEKLFF.